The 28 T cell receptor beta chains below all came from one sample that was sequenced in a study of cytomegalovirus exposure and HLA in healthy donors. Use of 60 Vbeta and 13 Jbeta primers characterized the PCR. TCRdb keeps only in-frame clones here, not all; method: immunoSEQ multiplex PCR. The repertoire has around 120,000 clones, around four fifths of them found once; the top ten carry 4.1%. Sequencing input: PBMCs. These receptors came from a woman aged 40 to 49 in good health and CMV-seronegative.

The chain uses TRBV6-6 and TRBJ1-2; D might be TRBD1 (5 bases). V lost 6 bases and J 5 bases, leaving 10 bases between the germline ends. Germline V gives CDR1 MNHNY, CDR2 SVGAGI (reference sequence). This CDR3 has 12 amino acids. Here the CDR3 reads CASSFREYGYTF. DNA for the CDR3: TGTGCCAGCAGCTTCAGGGAATATGGCTACACCTTC.

CDR3 in amino acids: CASSWGGYGYTF. The CDR3 region has the DNA TGTGCCAGCAGTTGGGGAGGCTATGGCTACACCTTC. The chain has TRBV2 and TRBJ1-2, with D unclear. CDR3 length: 12 amino acids. The V and J ends lost 5 bases and 4 bases respectively, with 8 bases between them. CDR1 and CDR2 from the germline V gene are SNHLY and FYNNEI.

The CDR3 DNA reads TGTGCCATCAGTGAACGGACAGAAGAGACCCAGTACTTC. Protein product: CAISERTEETQYF. This sequence joins TRBV10-3 and TRBJ2-5; the D gene is possibly TRBD1 (6 bases). The CDR3 covers 13 residues. Deletions cut 3 bases from V and 3 bases from J, with 8 bases between. Germline V gives CDR1 ENHRY, CDR2 SYGVKD.

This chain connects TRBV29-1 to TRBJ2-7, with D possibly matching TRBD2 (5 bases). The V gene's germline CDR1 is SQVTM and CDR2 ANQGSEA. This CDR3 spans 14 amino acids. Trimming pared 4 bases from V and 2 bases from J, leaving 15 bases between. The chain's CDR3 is CSVVFVGVTYEQYF. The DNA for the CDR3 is TGCAGCGTTGTCTTTGTCGGGGTTACCTACGAGCAGTACTTC.

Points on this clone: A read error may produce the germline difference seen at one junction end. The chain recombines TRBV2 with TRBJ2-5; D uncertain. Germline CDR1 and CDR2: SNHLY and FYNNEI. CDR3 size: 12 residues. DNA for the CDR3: TGTGCCAGCAAGTCAGAGCAAGAGGCCCAGTACTTC. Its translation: CASKSEQEAQYF.

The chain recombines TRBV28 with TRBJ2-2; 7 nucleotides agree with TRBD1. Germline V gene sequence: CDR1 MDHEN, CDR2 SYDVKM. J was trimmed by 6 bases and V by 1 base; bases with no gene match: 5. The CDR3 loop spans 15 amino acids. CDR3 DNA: TGTGCCAGCAGTTTATCAAGTCAGGGGGCCGGGGAGCTGTTTTTT. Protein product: CASSLSSQGAGELFF.

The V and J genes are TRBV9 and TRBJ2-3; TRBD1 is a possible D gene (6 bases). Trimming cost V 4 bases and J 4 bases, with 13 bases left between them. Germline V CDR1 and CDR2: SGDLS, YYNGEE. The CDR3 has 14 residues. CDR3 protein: CASSHGQFSDTQYF. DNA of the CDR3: TGTGCCAGCAGCCACGGACAGTTTTCAGATACGCAGTATTTT. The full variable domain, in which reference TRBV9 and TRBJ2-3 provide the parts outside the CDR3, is DSGVTQTPKHLITATGQRVTLRCSPRSGDLSVYWYQQSLDQGLQFLIQYYNGEERAKGNILERFSAQQFPDLHSELNLSSLELGDSALYFCASSHGQFSDTQYFGPGTRLTVL.

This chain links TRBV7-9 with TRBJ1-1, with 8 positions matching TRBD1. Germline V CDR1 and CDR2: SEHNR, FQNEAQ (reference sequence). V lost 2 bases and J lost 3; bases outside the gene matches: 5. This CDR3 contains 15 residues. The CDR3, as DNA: TGTGCCAGCAGCTTATCAGGGGGCAGGGACACTGAAGCTTTCTTT. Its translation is CASSLSGGRDTEAFF.

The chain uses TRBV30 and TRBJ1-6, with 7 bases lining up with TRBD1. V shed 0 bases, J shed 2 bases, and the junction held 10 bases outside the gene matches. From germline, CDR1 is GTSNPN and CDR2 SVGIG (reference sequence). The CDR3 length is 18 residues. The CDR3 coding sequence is TGTGCCTGGAGTGTAAAGACAGGGAAGGGGACCTATAATTCACCCCTCCACTTT. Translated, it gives CAWSVKTGKGTYNSPLHF.

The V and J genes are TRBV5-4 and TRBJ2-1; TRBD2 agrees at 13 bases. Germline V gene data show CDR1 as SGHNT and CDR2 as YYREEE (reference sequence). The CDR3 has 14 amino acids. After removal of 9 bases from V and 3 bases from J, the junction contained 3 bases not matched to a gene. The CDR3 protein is CATGTSGVYNEQFF. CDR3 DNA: TGTGCCACCGGGACTAGCGGGGTCTACAATGAGCAGTTCTTC.

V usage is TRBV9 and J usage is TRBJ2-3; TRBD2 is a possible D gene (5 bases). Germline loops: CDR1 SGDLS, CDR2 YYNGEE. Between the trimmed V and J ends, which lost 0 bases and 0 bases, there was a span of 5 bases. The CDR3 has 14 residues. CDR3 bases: TGTGCCAGCAGCGTAGCGGGGAGCACAGATACGCAGTATTTT. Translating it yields CASSVAGSTDTQYF.

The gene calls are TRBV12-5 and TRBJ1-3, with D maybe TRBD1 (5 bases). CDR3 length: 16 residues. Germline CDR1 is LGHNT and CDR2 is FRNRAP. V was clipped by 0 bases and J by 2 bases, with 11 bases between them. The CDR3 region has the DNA TGTGCTAGTGGTTTGGTACAGAGGACAACTGGAAACACCATATATTTT. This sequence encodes CASGLVQRTTGNTIYF.

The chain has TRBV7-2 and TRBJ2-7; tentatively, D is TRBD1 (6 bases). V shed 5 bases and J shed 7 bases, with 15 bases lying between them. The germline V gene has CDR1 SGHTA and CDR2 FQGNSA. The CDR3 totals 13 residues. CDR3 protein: CASSLQGTHEQYF. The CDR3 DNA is TGTGCCAGCAGCCTCCAGGGGACGCATGAGCAGTACTTC.

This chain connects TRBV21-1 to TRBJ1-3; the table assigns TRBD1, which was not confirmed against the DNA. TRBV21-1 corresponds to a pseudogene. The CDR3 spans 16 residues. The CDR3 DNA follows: TGTGCCAGCAGCTCCCCGTTGTCTCATGGCGGAAACACCATATATTTT. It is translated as CASSSPLSHGGNTIYF.

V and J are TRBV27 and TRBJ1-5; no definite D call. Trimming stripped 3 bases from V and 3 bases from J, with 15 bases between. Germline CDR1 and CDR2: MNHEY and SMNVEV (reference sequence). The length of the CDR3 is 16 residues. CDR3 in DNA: TGTGCCAGCAGTTTTACCCCCAGGCCGGACAATCAGCCCCAGCATTTT. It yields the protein CASSFTPRPDNQPQHF.

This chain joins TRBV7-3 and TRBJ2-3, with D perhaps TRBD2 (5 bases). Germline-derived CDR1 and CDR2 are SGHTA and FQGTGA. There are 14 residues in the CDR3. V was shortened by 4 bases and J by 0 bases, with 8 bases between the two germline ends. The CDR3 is CASSSRTSTDTQYF. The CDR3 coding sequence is TGTGCCAGCAGCTCCCGGACTAGCACAGATACGCAGTATTTT.

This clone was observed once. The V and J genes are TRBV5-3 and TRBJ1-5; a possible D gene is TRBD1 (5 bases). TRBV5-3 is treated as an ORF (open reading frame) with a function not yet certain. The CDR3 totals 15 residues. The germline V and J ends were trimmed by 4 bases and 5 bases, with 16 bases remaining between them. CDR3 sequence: CARSPGGGRYQPQHF. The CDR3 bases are TGTGCCAGAAGCCCGGGGGGGGGACGATATCAGCCCCAGCATTTT.

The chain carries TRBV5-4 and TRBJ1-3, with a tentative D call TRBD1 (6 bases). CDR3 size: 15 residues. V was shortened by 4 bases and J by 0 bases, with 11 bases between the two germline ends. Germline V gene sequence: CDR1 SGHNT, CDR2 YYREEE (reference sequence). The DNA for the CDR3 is TGTGCCAGCAGCCCGGGGGGCCTCTCTGGAAACACCATATATTTT. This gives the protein CASSPGGLSGNTIYF.

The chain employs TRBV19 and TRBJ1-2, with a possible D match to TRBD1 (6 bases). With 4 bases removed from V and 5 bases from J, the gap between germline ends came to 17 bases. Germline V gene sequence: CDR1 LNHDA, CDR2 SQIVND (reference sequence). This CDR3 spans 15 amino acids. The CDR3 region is CASSTRTAEHYGYTF. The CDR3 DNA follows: TGTGCCAGTAGTACCCGGACAGCTGAACATTATGGCTACACCTTC.

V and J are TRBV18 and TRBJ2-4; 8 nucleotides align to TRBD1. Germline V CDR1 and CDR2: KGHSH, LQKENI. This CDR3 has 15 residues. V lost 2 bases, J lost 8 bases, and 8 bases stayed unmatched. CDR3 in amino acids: CASSPTPDRVHIQYF. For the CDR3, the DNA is TGTGCCAGCTCACCAACCCCGGACAGGGTCCACATTCAGTACTTC.

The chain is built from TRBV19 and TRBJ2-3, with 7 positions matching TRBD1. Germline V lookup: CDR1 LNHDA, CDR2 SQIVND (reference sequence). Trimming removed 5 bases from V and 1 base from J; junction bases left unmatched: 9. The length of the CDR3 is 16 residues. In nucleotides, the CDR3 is TGTGCCAGTAGTGGGGGACAGAGAACACGCACAGATACGCAGTATTTT. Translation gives CASSGGQRTRTDTQYF.

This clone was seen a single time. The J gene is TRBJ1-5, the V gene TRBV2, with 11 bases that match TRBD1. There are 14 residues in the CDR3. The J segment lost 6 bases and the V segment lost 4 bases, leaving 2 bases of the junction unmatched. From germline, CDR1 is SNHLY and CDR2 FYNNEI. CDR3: CASSGGTGGQPQHF. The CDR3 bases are TGTGCCAGCAGTGGAGGGACAGGGGGTCAGCCCCAGCATTTT.

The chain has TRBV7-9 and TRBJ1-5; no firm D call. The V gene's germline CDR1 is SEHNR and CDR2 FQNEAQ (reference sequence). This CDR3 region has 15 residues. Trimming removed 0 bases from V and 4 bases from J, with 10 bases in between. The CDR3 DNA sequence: TGTGCCAGCAGCTTAGCGCCGGAGGGTAATCAGCCCCAGCATTTT. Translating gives CASSLAPEGNQPQHF.

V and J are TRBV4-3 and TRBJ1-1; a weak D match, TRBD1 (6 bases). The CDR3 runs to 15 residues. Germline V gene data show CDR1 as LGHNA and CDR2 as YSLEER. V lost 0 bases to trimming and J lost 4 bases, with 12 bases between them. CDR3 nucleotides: TGCGCCAGCAGCCAAGATCCGGGACACCGCACTGAAGCTTTCTTT. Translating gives CASSQDPGHRTEAFF.

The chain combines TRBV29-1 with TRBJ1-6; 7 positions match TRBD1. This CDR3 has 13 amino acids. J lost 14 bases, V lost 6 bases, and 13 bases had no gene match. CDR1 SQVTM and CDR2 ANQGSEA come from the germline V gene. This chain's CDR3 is CSVGTAGGAALHF. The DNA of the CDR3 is TGCAGCGTGGGGACAGCCGGTGGTGCGGCCCTCCACTTT.

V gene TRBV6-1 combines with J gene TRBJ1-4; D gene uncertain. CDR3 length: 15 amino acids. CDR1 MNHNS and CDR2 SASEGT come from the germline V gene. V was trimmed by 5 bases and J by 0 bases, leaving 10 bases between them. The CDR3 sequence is CASSLTGATNEKLFF. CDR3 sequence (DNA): TGTGCCAGCAGTCTAACCGGAGCAACTAATGAAAAACTGTTTTTT.

CDR3 DNA sequence: TGTGCCAGCAGCGTTGGGGGGAGGCAAGAGACCCAGTACTTC. It specifies CASSVGGRQETQYF. V and J are TRBV9 and TRBJ2-5; tentatively, D is TRBD2 (6 bases). The germline gives CDR1 SGDLS, CDR2 YYNGEE. Trimming cost V 2 bases and J 2 bases, with 10 bases left between them. This CDR3 is 14 amino acids long.

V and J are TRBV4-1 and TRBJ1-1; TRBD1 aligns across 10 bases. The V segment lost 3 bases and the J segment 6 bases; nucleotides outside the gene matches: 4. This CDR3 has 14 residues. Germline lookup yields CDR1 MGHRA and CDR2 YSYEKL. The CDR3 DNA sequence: TGCGCCAGCAGCCAGACGGGACAGGGGCCTGAAGCTTTCTTT. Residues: CASSQTGQGPEAFF.